The source of this T cell receptor beta chain is a study of response to subunit inactivated influenza vaccine. Study-level results: Authors proposed each seasonal influenza vaccination draws in few new T cells.

Germline V gives CDR1 SGHAT, CDR2 FQNNGV. The CDR3 is 13 residues long. V dropped 1 base and J dropped 7 bases, with 10 bases sitting between them. TCRdb called the RT-PCR reads again in MiXCR, with one record for every CDR3 protein. The sample shows 500,000 to 750,000 distinct CDR3 sequences, approximately 14% of them seen only once. To note about this clonotype: Its antigen is not known.

The sequence was obtained from a man between 45 and 60 years old who received an inactivated influenza vaccine. This chain joins TRBV11-2 and TRBJ2-5; unclear D gene. The sample consisted of PBMCs from blood, taken 11 to 12 days after vaccination. Here the CDR3 reads CASSLGFLGTQYF. In DNA form, the CDR3 reads TGTGCCAGCAGCTTAGGTTTCCTTGGGACCCAGTACTTC.